Presented here are 16 T cell receptor beta chains from one specimen sequenced in a study of molecular identifiers for immune sequencing clone quantification. Via MiXCR, TCRdb re-called the PCR reads, giving one row per CDR3 protein. Of around 480,000 distinct CDR3 sequences listed, over 20% are singletons. Sequencing used naive CD8+ T cells from blood, with Jurkat cell RNA spiked in. Sample subset: FACS-sorted CD8+CD4-CCR7+CD45RA+ naive T cells. Every receptor here comes from a human donor in good health. Some libraries in this study had Jurkat cell RNA spiked in.

Of note for this clonotype: This may stem from a read error, because a much larger clone lies one nucleotide away. V is TRBV18 and J is TRBJ1-1; 12 nucleotides line up with TRBD1. Germline CDR1 KGHSH, CDR2 LQKENI. This CDR3 is 16 amino acids long. The DNA of the CDR3 is TGTGCCAGCCACAGCGGGACAGGGGGCGAGGGCACTGGAGCTTTCTTT. The encoded protein is CASHSGTGGEGTGAFF. The complete variable domain, with remaining parts taken from reference TRBV18 and TRBJ1-1, reads NAGVMQNPRHLVRRRGQEARLRCSPMKGHSHVYWYRQLPEEGLKFMVYLQKENIIDESGMPKERFSAEFPKEGPSILRIQQVVRGDSAAYFCASHSGTGGEGTGAFFGQGTRLTVV.

This clonotype was seen a few times. The V and J genes are TRBV20-1 and TRBJ2-7, with D possibly being TRBD1 (6 bases). Germline CDR1 and CDR2: DFQATT and SNEGSKA (reference sequence). The germline V and J ends were trimmed by 6 bases and 3 bases, with 12 bases remaining between them. The CDR3 totals 12 residues. The CDR3 region is CSADQQGYEQYF. The CDR3 coding sequence is TGCAGTGCAGACCAACAGGGCTACGAGCAGTACTTC.

This clonotype was recorded a few times. The chain combines TRBV28 with TRBJ2-7; a weak D match, TRBD2 (5 bases). The germline gives CDR1 MDHEN, CDR2 SYDVKM. The germline V and J ends were trimmed by 6 bases and 7 bases, with 10 bases remaining between them. The CDR3 consists of 11 residues. This CDR3 is CASRDWGEQYF. In nucleotides, the CDR3 is TGTGCCAGCAGGGACTGGGGTGAGCAGTACTTC.

Regarding this clonotype: The germline gene is not matched at one end of the junction; a read error may be the cause. DNA of the CDR3: TGTGTCAGTAGTTCGACCGGGACTTCATATGAAAAACTGTTTTTT. Translating it yields CVSSSTGTSYEKLFF. This chain links TRBV19 with TRBJ1-4; tentative D call: TRBD1 (5 bases). The CDR3 is 15 amino acids. Per the germline V gene, CDR1 is LNHDA and CDR2 is SQIVND (reference sequence).

Concerning this clonotype itself: Since a much larger clone is just one base distant, this may be a read error. The gene calls are TRBV7-9 and TRBJ2-2; D remains ambiguous. V was clipped by 4 bases and J by 0 bases, with 12 bases between them. CDR1 and CDR2 from the germline V gene are SEHNR and FQNEAQ (reference sequence). The CDR3 is made up of 16 amino acids. This chain's CDR3 is CASSWVGLSNTGELFF. The CDR3 DNA sequence: TGTGCCAGCAGCTGGGTAGGGCTCTCGAACACCGGGGAGCTGTTTTTT.

The rearrangement links TRBV4-3 to TRBJ2-7; D gene ambiguous. CDR3 size: 16 residues. Deletions cut 0 bases from V and 0 bases from J, with 12 bases between. Germline values: CDR1 LGHNA, CDR2 YSLEER. In DNA, the CDR3 is TGCGCCAGCAGCCAAGATCGGCAGCCCAACTCCTACGAGCAGTACTTC. This sequence encodes CASSQDRQPNSYEQYF.

With respect to this clonotype: The germline gene is not matched at one end of the junction; a read error may be the cause. J is TRBJ1-5 and V is TRBV12-3 or TRBV12-4; possible D gene TRBD1, 6 bases. The CDR3 runs to 14 residues. This CDR3 is CASSLSDRTQPRHF. For the CDR3, the DNA is TGTGCCAGCAGTTTATCGGACAGAACTCAGCCCCGGCATTTT.

This chain joins TRBV28 and TRBJ2-7; a weak D match, TRBD1 (6 bases). The germline CDR1 and CDR2 sequences are MDHEN and SYDVKM. V shed 5 bases and J shed 3 bases, with 14 bases lying between them. The CDR3 is 14 residues long. The CDR3 sequence is CASSPTHRVYEQYF. DNA of the CDR3: TGTGCCAGCAGTCCAACCCACAGGGTCTACGAGCAGTACTTC.

This clonotype was counted only a few times. V gene TRBV5-1 combines with J gene TRBJ2-7, with 10 positions matching TRBD1. Per the germline V gene, CDR1 is SGHRS and CDR2 is YFSETQ. The junction had 8 bases not matched to a gene; V was cut back by 4 bases and J by 4 bases. The CDR3 consists of 15 residues. The CDR3 DNA reads TGCGCCAGCAGCCCATTCTGGGACAGGGGTTACGAGCAGTACTTC. This gives the protein CASSPFWDRGYEQYF.

This clonotype was picked up many times. This chain joins TRBV2 and TRBJ2-1, with D unclear. The CDR3 runs 15 residues. Germline-derived CDR1 and CDR2 are SNHLY and FYNNEI. V was pared by 0 bases and J by 0 bases, with 6 bases between. The CDR3 region is CASSEARSSYNEQFF. The CDR3 DNA reads TGTGCCAGCAGTGAAGCGAGGAGCTCCTACAATGAGCAGTTCTTC.

The chain links TRBV30 to TRBJ1-3; D may be TRBD1 (5 bases). V shed 2 bases and J shed 2 bases, with 10 bases lying between them. Germline CDR1 reads GTSNPN; CDR2 reads SVGIG (reference sequence). This CDR3 spans 14 amino acids. Here the CDR3 DNA reads TGTGCCTGGAGTCTTGGCAGGGCTGGAAACACCATATATTTT. It specifies CAWSLGRAGNTIYF.

This clonotype was found a few times. The chain carries TRBV9 and TRBJ2-6; D call uncertain. V was trimmed by 0 bases and J by 0 bases, leaving 4 bases between them. The CDR3 is made up of 15 amino acids. Germline V gives CDR1 SGDLS, CDR2 YYNGEE. In DNA form, the CDR3 reads TGTGCCAGCAGCGTAGACAGCTCTGGGGCCAACGTCCTGACTTTC. Its translation: CASSVDSSGANVLTF.

The table lists this clonotype with many counts. The V call is TRBV19, the J call TRBJ2-2, with D tentatively TRBD1 or TRBD2 (5 bases each). Trimming removed 4 bases at V and 4 bases at J, with 16 bases between. The germline V gene has CDR1 LNHDA and CDR2 SQIVND (reference sequence). This CDR3 has 16 residues. DNA of the CDR3: TGTGCCAGTAGTACTCCGCCGGGGCTGGGCACCGGGGAGCTGTTTTTT. This codes for CASSTPPGLGTGELFF.

Here the CDR3 reads CASSGLEGGNQPQHF. As DNA, the CDR3 is TGTGCCAGCAGTGGCCTGGAGGGGGGCAATCAGCCCCAGCATTTT. The chain joins TRBV12-3 or TRBV12-4 to TRBJ1-5, with TRBD1 as a possible D gene (6 bases). Trimming shortened V by 5 bases and J by 2 bases, and 13 bases separated the two germline ends. This CDR3 has 15 residues.

A few counts support this clonotype. The chain uses TRBV19 and TRBJ1-1; D may be TRBD1 (5 bases). The V gene's germline CDR1 is LNHDA and CDR2 SQIVND (reference sequence). The CDR3 is made up of 13 amino acids. Trimming removed 5 bases from V and 2 bases from J, with 9 bases in between. For the CDR3, the DNA is TGTGCCAGTAGTTTTGACAGCAACACTGAAGCTTTCTTT. Translated, it gives CASSFDSNTEAFF.

The table lists this clonotype with many counts. CDR3 bases: TGTGCCAGCAGCTTAAGGCCCCAAGAGACCCAGTACTTC. Translating it yields CASSLRPQETQYF. V is TRBV7-6 and J is TRBJ2-5, with D unclear. V dropped 2 bases and J dropped 1 base, with 5 bases sitting between them. Germline loops: CDR1 SGHVS, CDR2 FNYEAQ. CDR3 size: 13 residues.